These 30 T cell receptor beta chains share one sample of origin, sequenced in a study of OX40 agonist ivuxolimab in advanced cancers. The method was immunoSEQ multiplex PCR; TCRdb's version includes in-frame clones alone and lacks a portion of them. The sample contains over 75,000 clones, about 87% of which appear only once. The material sequenced was CD4+ or CD8+ T cells sorted from blood, taken in a trial of the OX40 agonist ivuxolimab. These receptors originate from an adult with an advanced solid tumor such as melanoma, head and neck, liver or kidney cancer.

V is TRBV6-5 and J is TRBJ2-7; D not certain. This CDR3 spans 12 amino acids. V lost 8 bases to trimming and J lost 3 bases, with 11 bases between them. Germline CDR1 reads MNHEY; CDR2 reads SVGAGI. The CDR3: CASGRSIYEQYF. The CDR3 region has the DNA TGTGCCAGCGGGCGGAGCATCTACGAGCAGTACTTC.

V usage is TRBV6-5 and J usage is TRBJ2-7, with 7 bases fitting TRBD1. The CDR3 consists of 15 residues. The germline V gene has CDR1 MNHEY and CDR2 SVGAGI. With 4 bases clipped from V and 3 bases from J, the junction kept 9 bases outside the gene matches. The CDR3 reads CASSLRHRGNYEQYF. CDR3 in DNA: TGTGCCAGCAGTTTACGCCACAGGGGTAACTACGAGCAGTACTTC.

The chain has TRBV4-2 and TRBJ2-1; 14 positions agree with TRBD2. The CDR3 spans 17 residues. Trimming removed 1 base from V and 8 bases from J; junction bases left unmatched: 7. The germline CDR1 and CDR2 sequences are LGHNA and YNFKEQ. CDR3 residues: CASSQAGTSGSSYEQFF. CDR3 sequence (DNA): TGTGCCAGCAGCCAAGCCGGGACTAGCGGGAGTTCGTATGAGCAGTTCTTC.

The chain joins TRBV27 to TRBJ2-2, with D unresolved. V was cut by 1 base and J by 5 bases, with 5 bases left in between. The CDR3 has 13 amino acids. CDR1 and CDR2 (germline): MNHEY, SMNVEV (reference sequence). The CDR3 protein is CASSLFWTGELFF. The CDR3 DNA reads TGTGCCAGCAGTTTATTCTGGACCGGGGAGCTGTTTTTT.

This clone appeared many times. The rearrangement uses TRBV19 and TRBJ2-5; no definite D call. There are 13 residues in the CDR3. CDR1 LNHDA and CDR2 SQIVND come from the germline V gene (reference sequence). Trimming removed 1 base at V and 1 base at J, with 4 bases between. The CDR3 region is CASSIGTQETQYF. In nucleotides, the CDR3 is TGTGCCAGTAGTATAGGGACCCAAGAGACCCAGTACTTC. The entire variable domain, with the rest obtained from reference TRBV19 and TRBJ2-5, is as follows: DGGITQSPKYLFRKEGQNVTLSCEQNLNHDAMYWYRQDPGQGLRLIYYSQIVNDFQKGDIAEGYSVSREKKESFPLTVTSAQKNPTAFYLCASSIGTQETQYFGPGTRLLVL.

V and J are TRBV18 and TRBJ1-6, with a weak D call TRBD1 (5 bases). CDR3 length: 13 amino acids. The V end was cut by 6 bases, the J end by 5 bases, with 8 bases between. CDR1 is KGHSH, CDR2 LQKENI, per germline. CDR3: CASSSTDNSPLHF. The CDR3 region has the DNA TGTGCCAGCTCCTCGACAGATAATTCACCCCTCCACTTT.

Here the CDR3 DNA reads TGTGCCAGCAGTTTATCAAACAGCGACACTGAAGCTTTCTTT. Translating gives CASSLSNSDTEAFF. The chain employs TRBV28 and TRBJ1-1; D gene uncertain. In germline, CDR1 is MDHEN, CDR2 SYDVKM. Trimming took off 1 base at V and 3 bases at J, with 9 bases between the two ends. The length of the CDR3 is 14 residues.

The chain uses TRBV5-1 and TRBJ2-1, with D tentatively TRBD2 (7 bases). Deletions cut 4 bases from V and 1 base from J, with 12 bases between. Germline V lookup: CDR1 SGHRS, CDR2 YFSETQ. The CDR3 is 15 amino acids. CDR3 coding DNA: TGCGCCAGCAGCGGGGAGGGGGTGTCCTACAATGAGCAGTTCTTC. It specifies CASSGEGVSYNEQFF.

The rearrangement joins TRBV27 to TRBJ1-5, with 8 bases matching TRBD1. CDR3 length: 14 amino acids. J lost 8 bases, V lost 5 bases, and 8 bases had no gene match. Germline V gene sequence: CDR1 MNHEY, CDR2 SMNVEV (reference sequence). The CDR3 DNA reads TGTGCCAGCAGTCCCGGACAGGGCCGCGAGCCCCAGCATTTT. Its protein product is CASSPGQGREPQHF.

V usage is TRBV27 and J usage is TRBJ2-5, with TRBD1 matching 8 bases. With 4 bases clipped from V and 1 base from J, the junction kept 14 bases outside the gene matches. This CDR3 has 18 amino acids. Germline V CDR1 and CDR2: MNHEY, SMNVEV (reference sequence). This CDR3 is CASSSRQGTLIIQETQYF. Written as DNA, the CDR3 is TGTGCCAGCAGTTCCAGACAGGGGACCCTAATTATCCAAGAGACCCAGTACTTC.

This chain links TRBV5-8 with TRBJ2-3; 13 nucleotides align to TRBD2. This CDR3 has 16 amino acids. The V gene's germline CDR1 is SGHTS and CDR2 YDEGEE. V lost 5 bases to trimming and J lost 1 base; unmatched junction nucleotides: 4. The CDR3 region has the DNA TGTGCCAGCAGTCTTGGACTAGCGGGGGGCACAGATACGCAGTATTTT. Translating it yields CASSLGLAGGTDTQYF.

V and J are TRBV4-3 and TRBJ2-1, with 11 bases aligning to TRBD2. Germline CDR1 reads LGHNA; CDR2 reads YSLEER. The CDR3 extends over 16 amino acids. J lost 7 bases, V lost 0 bases, and 5 bases had no gene match. CDR3 protein: CASSQELAGVWNEQFF. In DNA form, the CDR3 reads TGCGCCAGCAGCCAAGAACTAGCGGGAGTTTGGAATGAGCAGTTCTTC.

The V gene is TRBV7-6, the J gene TRBJ2-7; D gene ambiguous. Germline CDR1 SGHVS, CDR2 FNYEAQ. Trimming stripped 5 bases from V and 2 bases from J, with 7 bases between. This CDR3 comprises 12 residues. Here the CDR3 DNA reads TGTGCCAGCAGCCCTGGGGCCTACGAGCAGTACTTC. It codes for CASSPGAYEQYF.

V and J are TRBV2 and TRBJ2-1, with D possibly matching TRBD2 (5 bases). The V gene lost 6 bases and the J gene lost 4 bases, with 10 bases spanning the gap. The CDR3 covers 13 residues. The germline gives CDR1 SNHLY, CDR2 FYNNEI. The DNA of the CDR3 is TGTGCCAGCAGCGGACTCCTATACAATGAGCAGTTCTTC. Encoded protein: CASSGLLYNEQFF.

The chain joins TRBV30 to TRBJ1-1, with D perhaps matching TRBD1 (5 bases). The CDR3 runs 12 residues. CDR1 is GTSNPN, CDR2 SVGIG, per germline (reference sequence). The V and J ends lost 8 bases and 1 base respectively, with 11 bases between them. The CDR3 loop is CASRTSNTEAFF. CDR3 DNA sequence: TGTGCCAGCCGGACATCGAACACTGAAGCTTTCTTT.

This clone came up a few times. This chain uses TRBV6-1 with TRBJ2-7; D remains ambiguous. The V and J ends lost 8 bases and 3 bases respectively, with 8 bases between them. The length of the CDR3 is 11 residues. CDR1 and CDR2 from the germline V gene are MNHNS and SASEGT. This CDR3 reads CASVEVYEQYF. The CDR3, as DNA: TGTGCCAGCGTGGAAGTCTACGAGCAGTACTTC.

This chain uses TRBV19 with TRBJ1-2; TRBD1 agrees at 7 bases. J lost 4 bases, V lost 3 bases, and 5 bases had no gene match. The CDR3 runs 14 residues. The V gene's germline CDR1 is LNHDA and CDR2 SQIVND (reference sequence). The CDR3 is CASSMLTGSYGYTF. The CDR3 coding sequence is TGTGCCAGTAGTATGTTGACAGGGAGCTATGGCTACACCTTC.

The rearrangement uses TRBV27 and TRBJ2-3; tentative D call: TRBD1 (6 bases). V was pared by 7 bases and J by 1 base, with 12 bases between. CDR3 length: 14 residues. In germline, CDR1 is MNHEY, CDR2 SMNVEV (reference sequence). The CDR3 coding sequence is TGTGCCAGCAATCGGACAGACTGCACAGATACGCAGTATTTT. Protein sequence: CASNRTDCTDTQYF.

This chain links TRBV28 with TRBJ2-7, with D possibly called TRBD1 or TRBD2 (5 bases each). The CDR3 consists of 14 residues. The V end was cut by 2 bases, the J end by 0 bases, with 8 bases between. Germline lookup yields CDR1 MDHEN and CDR2 SYDVKM. CDR3: CASSLGGLSYEQYF. The CDR3 region has the DNA TGTGCCAGCAGTTTAGGGGGTCTCTCCTACGAGCAGTACTTC.

The chain has TRBV4-3 and TRBJ2-5, with D tentatively TRBD2 (5 bases). V lost 0 bases to trimming and J lost 3 bases, with 11 bases between them. Germline lookup yields CDR1 LGHNA and CDR2 YSLEER. This CDR3 spans 15 amino acids. The CDR3 spells CASSQDGPGKETQYF. In DNA form, the CDR3 reads TGCGCCAGCAGCCAAGACGGGCCGGGGAAAGAGACCCAGTACTTC.

V gene TRBV11-3 combines with J gene TRBJ1-1; D unclear. Germline CDR1 is SGHNT and CDR2 is YENEEA. The CDR3 sequence is 15 residues long. V gave up 5 bases and J gave up 1 base, with 14 bases separating them. This CDR3 is CASSTRPAGNTEAFF. CDR3 in DNA: TGTGCCAGCAGCACGAGGCCCGCAGGGAACACTGAAGCTTTCTTT.

This chain joins TRBV7-9 and TRBJ2-5; 11 positions agree with TRBD2. Germline CDR1 SEHNR, CDR2 FQNEAQ (reference sequence). The V and J ends lost 5 bases and 1 base, in that order; junction bases with no gene match: 6. The CDR3 length is 16 residues. CDR3 sequence reads: CASSPGLAGLQETQYF. DNA for the CDR3: TGTGCCAGCAGCCCCGGACTAGCGGGCCTCCAAGAGACCCAGTACTTC.

The genes are TRBV27 and TRBJ2-1; the D is unclear. Germline CDR1 MNHEY, CDR2 SMNVEV (reference sequence). This CDR3 has 12 residues. The CDR3 here is CEVRSRRDEQFF. DNA of the CDR3: TGTGAGGTCCGTAGTCGTCGGGATGAGCAGTTCTTC.

This sequence joins TRBV19 and TRBJ1-5, with D possibly TRBD1 on 6 matching bases. Germline V lookup: CDR1 LNHDA, CDR2 SQIVND (reference sequence). This CDR3 has 14 residues. V gave up 3 bases and J gave up 2 bases, with 8 bases separating them. The CDR3 loop is CASSIRGGNQPQHF. The CDR3 DNA sequence: TGTGCCAGTAGTATCAGGGGAGGCAATCAGCCCCAGCATTTT.

This chain joins TRBV10-3 and TRBJ2-1; 9 bases are shared with TRBD1. With V trimmed by 0 bases and J by 9 bases, 3 bases remained unmatched. Germline CDR1 is ENHRY and CDR2 is SYGVKD. The length of the CDR3 is 14 residues. CDR3 nucleotide sequence: TGTGCCATCAGTGAGTCTGGGACAGGGACTGAGCAGTTCTTC. Protein sequence: CAISESGTGTEQFF.

This rearrangement joins TRBV7-9 to TRBJ2-2; TRBD2 agrees at 11 bases. V trimming: 7 bases; J trimming: 6 bases; junction bases outside the gene matches: 16. CDR3 length equals 18 residues. Germline V CDR1 and CDR2: SEHNR, FQNEAQ (reference sequence). CDR3 loop: CASTNFFDSGRAAGELFF. CDR3 coding DNA: TGTGCCAGCACCAACTTCTTCGATAGCGGGAGGGCGGCCGGGGAGCTGTTTTTT.

The chain links TRBV5-6 to TRBJ2-5; D gene unclear. The germline gives CDR1 SGHDT, CDR2 YYEEEE. The CDR3 runs 15 residues. Trimming cost V 1 base and J 4 bases, with 14 bases left between them. Here the CDR3 reads CASSLRLLGLETQYF. DNA of the CDR3: TGTGCCAGCAGCTTGAGGCTTCTTGGATTAGAGACCCAGTACTTC.

V and J are TRBV7-6 and TRBJ2-5, with 9 bases that match TRBD1. Germline CDR1 SGHVS, CDR2 FNYEAQ. V lost 5 bases and J lost 5; bases outside the gene matches: 9. The CDR3 loop spans 15 amino acids. CDR3 loop: CASSPLQGAFETQYF. CDR3 DNA: TGTGCCAGCAGCCCATTACAGGGGGCTTTCGAGACCCAGTACTTC.

The count of this clone is one. The CDR3 loop is CSARENTEAFF. The CDR3 bases are TGCAGTGCTAGGGAGAACACTGAAGCTTTCTTT. V is TRBV20-1 and J is TRBJ1-1; D remains unclear. V gave up 3 bases and J gave up 1 base, with 3 bases separating them. Germline loops: CDR1 DFQATT, CDR2 SNEGSKA (reference sequence). The CDR3 consists of 11 residues.

Remarks on this clone: This sample also contains other DNA sequences that code for the same CDR3. J is TRBJ2-5 and V is TRBV18; D remains unclear. Trimming removed 2 bases from V and 2 bases from J, with 9 bases in between. The CDR3 is 14 amino acids. Germline lookup yields CDR1 KGHSH and CDR2 LQKENI. For the CDR3, the DNA is TGTGCCAGCTCACCATCAGGACCACAAGAGACCCAGTACTTC. Translated, it gives CASSPSGPQETQYF.